This TCR beta chain derives from a study of blood T cells in healthy people across ages. Germline assignment: CDR1 MDHEN and CDR2 SYDVKM. The CDR3 is 12 amino acids. A second PCR of about 7 to 11 cycles used a sample-barcoded 5' primer and a J-beta primer mix. TCRdb re-called the 5' RACE reads with MiXCR, one entry per CDR3 protein. The table lists around 790,000 distinct CDR3 sequences, 40% to 50% of them singletons. The chain links TRBV28 to TRBJ2-1; D perhaps matches TRBD2 (6 bases). The DNA matches TRBJ2-7 better at its end, which makes the J call doubtful. This TCR was sampled from a man between 60 and 75 years old in good health. Material for sequencing was blood. The CDR3 loop reads CASSGGVSLQYF. The CDR3 bases are TGTGCCAGCAGTGGAGGGGTGTCCCTGCAGTACTTC.